This T cell receptor (beta chain) comes out of a study of metastatic and nonmetastatic thyroid tumors. Turning to the study itself: Blood and tumor or nodule tissue repertoires from malignant and benign thyroid patients were compared.

This clone was observed at least ten times. Its antigen is as yet unknown. The same CDR3 also results from other DNA sequences found in this sample. Authors' methods: Clinicopathological groups supplied CDR3 differences that were used to build a distant-metastasis classifier for papillary thyroid cancer. MiXCR was used by TCRdb to re-call the PCR reads. What appears here as the V and J calls and clone size reflects TCRdb's work, not the paper's. Of approximately 74,000 clones in the sample, 14% were seen once. Study-wide findings and caveats: Benign nodules reportedly had significantly lower TCR beta diversity than malignant thyroid tumors in blood and tumor.

Before thyroid surgery, none of the patients had received any treatment. The sequencing sample was made of blood. This receptor was obtained from a male donor with papillary thyroid cancer or a benign thyroid nodule (not recorded which). Some clones in this sample may be carry-over from other donors' samples.

CDR3 sequence reads: CASSLVGDEQFF. The CDR3, as DNA: TGTGCCAGCAGCTTGGTCGGGGATGAGCAGTTCTTC. J is TRBJ2-1 and V is TRBV5-6; D is perhaps TRBD2 (5 bases). Germline assignment: CDR1 SGHDT and CDR2 YYEEEE. The CDR3 length is 12 residues. The V and J ends lost 0 bases and 8 bases respectively, with 6 bases between them.